A selection of T cell receptor beta chains follows, all from one sample in a study of T cells after yellow fever vaccination. TCRdb passed the 5' RACE reads through MiXCR, listing each CDR3 protein once. This sample has 550,000 or so distinct CDR3 sequences, with 15% to 20% found just once. The sequencing used PBMCs, collected 15 days after the yellow fever booster vaccination. These receptors all come from a man aged 25 to 40 who received the YFV17D yellow fever vaccine. Both conserved end residues are part of each CDR3. Fields, in order: D gene, J gene, clone size, V gene, CDR3 protein, CDR3 DNA. A D gene is named only where the DNA matches it firmly. Part of the rows lack a size; the others show once, few, many or a class for expanded clones.

>.|TRBJ2-5|.|TRBV30
CAWSSGGRGYQETQYF
TGTGCCTGGAGCTCGGGAGGCAGGGGGTACCAAGAGACCCAGTACTTC
>.|TRBJ2-1|.|TRBV24-1
CATSDLKAGSYNEQFF
TGTGCCACCAGTGATTTGAAGGCGGGATCCTACAATGAGCAGTTCTTC
>TRBD2|TRBJ2-1|once|TRBV30
CACPGTSHHNEQFF
TGTGCCTGCCCCGGGACTAGCCATCACAATGAGCAGTTCTTC
>.|TRBJ2-7|.|TRBV27
CASSSLDRRRGEQYF
TGTGCCAGCAGCTCCTTAGACCGACGTAGGGGCGAGCAGTACTTC
>.|TRBJ2-4|few|TRBV12-3/TRBV12-4
CASSLAENIQYF
TGTGCCAGCAGTTTAGCAGAAAACATTCAGTACTTC
>.|TRBJ2-3|.|TRBV7-2
CASSLARGRTLGEYF
TGTGCCAGCAGCTTAGCTCGGGGTCGGACACTGGGGGAGTATTTT
>TRBD2|TRBJ2-2|.|TRBV6-1
CASMGLGFAGELFF
TGTGCCAGCATGGGACTAGGATTCGCCGGGGAGCTGTTTTTT
>.|TRBJ2-7|few|TRBV28
CASSPLGGGGREQYF
TGTGCCAGCAGTCCCCTAGGGGGAGGGGGAAGGGAGCAGTACTTC
>TRBD1|TRBJ2-1|few|TRBV18
CASSPTTGVALDEQFF
TGTGCCAGCTCACCGACCACAGGGGTCGCCTTAGATGAGCAGTTCTTC
>TRBD2|TRBJ2-7|.|TRBV20-1
CSAISGRAEEQYF
TGCAGTGCTATCAGCGGGAGGGCTGAGGAGCAGTACTTC
>TRBD2|TRBJ2-7|.|TRBV23-1
CASSQYPRLAEADYEQYF
TGCGCCAGCAGTCAGTATCCCCGACTAGCGGAGGCAGACTACGAGCAGTACTTC
>.|TRBJ1-5|many|TRBV10-3
CAISAGDQPQHF
TGTGCCATCAGTGCAGGGGACCAGCCCCAGCATTTT
>.|TRBJ1-1|.|TRBV20-1
CSAPSSGWTEAFF
TGCAGTGCTCCGAGCTCAGGGTGGACTGAAGCTTTCTTT
>TRBD1|TRBJ2-6|few|TRBV4-3
CASRPGTGLSWANVLTF
TGCGCCAGCCGCCCCGGGACAGGCCTCTCTTGGGCCAACGTCCTGACTTTC
>TRBD2|TRBJ2-3|few|TRBV5-4
CASSGTSGRADTQYF
TGTGCCAGCAGCGGGACTAGCGGACGGGCAGATACGCAGTATTTT
>.|TRBJ2-5|.|TRBV7-9
CASSLWRTHPPETQYF
TGTGCCAGCAGCTTATGGCGGACCCACCCCCCAGAGACCCAGTACTTC